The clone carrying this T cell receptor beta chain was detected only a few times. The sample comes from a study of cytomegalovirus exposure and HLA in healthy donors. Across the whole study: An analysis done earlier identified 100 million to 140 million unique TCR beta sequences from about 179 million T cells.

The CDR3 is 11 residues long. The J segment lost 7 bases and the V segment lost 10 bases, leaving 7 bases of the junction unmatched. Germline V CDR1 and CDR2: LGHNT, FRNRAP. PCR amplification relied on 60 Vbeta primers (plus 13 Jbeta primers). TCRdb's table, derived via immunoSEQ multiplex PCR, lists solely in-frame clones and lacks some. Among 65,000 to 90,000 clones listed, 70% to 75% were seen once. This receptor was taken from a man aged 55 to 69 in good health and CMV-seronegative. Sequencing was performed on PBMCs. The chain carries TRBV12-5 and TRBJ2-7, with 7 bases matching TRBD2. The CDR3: CATGRGWEQYF. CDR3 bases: TGTGCTACGGGGAGGGGCTGGGAGCAGTACTTC.